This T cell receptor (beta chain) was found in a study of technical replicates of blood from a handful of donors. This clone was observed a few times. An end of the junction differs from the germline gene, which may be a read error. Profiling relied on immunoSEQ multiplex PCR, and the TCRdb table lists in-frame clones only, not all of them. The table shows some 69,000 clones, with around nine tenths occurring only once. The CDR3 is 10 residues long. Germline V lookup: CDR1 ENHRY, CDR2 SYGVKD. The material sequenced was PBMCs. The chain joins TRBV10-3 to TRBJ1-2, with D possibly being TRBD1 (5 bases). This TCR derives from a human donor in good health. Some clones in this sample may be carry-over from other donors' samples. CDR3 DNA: TGTGCCATCAGTGACAGGGTCTTCTCCTTC. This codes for CAISDRVFSF.